This TCR beta chain was sequenced for a study of glioma-infiltrating T cells. Overall study results and limits: Tissue and blood shared very few CDR3 sequences. Non-neoplastic patients had below-expected tissue-blood divergence, while all gliomas exceeded expectation.

Comments on this clonotype: The antigen is not known.

The CDR3 is 17 amino acids. V was trimmed by 5 bases and J by 4 bases, leaving 22 bases between them. Germline V gives CDR1 SGHTA, CDR2 FQGNSA. Amplification of TCR alpha and beta CDR3 regions from RNA used iRepertoire nested multiplex PCR. TCRdb called the multiplex PCR reads again in MiXCR, with one record for every CDR3 protein. The sample lists 93,000 or so distinct CDR3 sequences, around 31% occurring once. The TCR originated in a human donor with low-grade glioma or glioblastoma, undergoing nonglioma brain surgery, or in good health (not recorded which). The gene calls are TRBV7-2 and TRBJ2-3, with D possibly being TRBD2 (7 bases). Sample: glioma tissue, nonneoplastic brain tissue, or PBMCs (not recorded which). CDR3 protein: CASSLGGASIFSDTQYF. The DNA of the CDR3 is TGTGCCAGCAGCCTAGGGGGGGCAAGTATTTTTTCAGATACGCAGTATTTT.